This TCR beta chain was captured by sequencing in a study of blood T cell repertoires in COVID-19. On the study more broadly: COVID-19 samples, acute and convalescent, were from the United States, Italy and Spain. The analysed material was cDNA or gDNA that came from T cells, B-cell-depleted T cells, or PBMCs.

Authors' methods: Amplifying reference gene primers gave estimates of nucleated cell counts. The repertoire was sequenced with immunoSEQ multiplex PCR; TCRdb's copy has only in-frame clones and lacks some. From that table come the V and J calls and clone size; the DNA was used to work out D and trimming. The data contain 80,000 to 130,000 clones, about nine tenths of them seen just once; the ten biggest clones take up 5% to 7%. The CDR3 totals 17 residues. V shed 6 bases and J 3 bases; nucleotides not matched to a gene: 16. Germline loops: CDR1 MNHEY, CDR2 SMNVEV (reference sequence). The chain recombines TRBV27 with TRBJ1-1, with 7 bases identical to TRBD1. Input material: peripheral blood. The receptor comes from an older man with acute or convalescent COVID-19. CDR3 residues: CASSRTQEGAKDTEAFF. As DNA, the CDR3 is TGTGCCAGCAGCCGAACCCAGGAGGGGGCGAAGGACACTGAAGCTTTCTTT.